Each of the 8 T cell receptor beta chains below was sequenced from the same sample in a study of naive and memory T cell subsets. The treatment is: skin biopsy from PPD injection site in Mantoux-positive individual. A UMI-containing oligonucleotide was joined by 3' ligation to the TCR cDNA template. Ligated cDNA underwent four rounds of PCR with nested alpha and beta constant region primers and SP2. TCRdb used MiXCR to reprocess the UMI-ligation and nested PCR reads, holding one entry per CDR3 protein. The data hold tens of thousands of distinct CDR3 sequences, with roughly 11% observed a single time. This material consisted of skin, taken from a tuberculin skin test site. The receptors derive from an adult in good health.

This chain connects TRBV27 to TRBJ2-1; 7 bases are shared with TRBD1. V shed 9 bases and J 7 bases; nucleotides not matched to a gene: 18. The CDR3 is 16 amino acids. Looked up from germline, CDR1 is MNHEY and CDR2 is SMNVEV (reference sequence). In nucleotides, the CDR3 is TGTGCCAGTAGCAGAGGAATACAGGGGAGAGGGAATGAGCAGTTCTTC. As protein: CASSRGIQGRGNEQFF.

This clonotype was picked up a small number of times. Germline is not matched at one junction end, which may reflect a read error. CDR3 coding DNA: TGTGCCAGCAGCACACAGGGCTCCAACGAGCAGTACTTC. This sequence encodes CASSTQGSNEQYF. The chain couples TRBV3-1 to TRBJ2-7, with D possibly being TRBD1 (6 bases). The CDR3 is made up of 13 amino acids. Germline-derived CDR1 and CDR2 are LGHDT and YNNKEL (reference sequence).

This sequence joins TRBV28 and TRBJ2-3; D might be TRBD2 (6 bases). Germline-derived CDR1 and CDR2 are MDHEN and SYDVKM. Trimming shortened V by 6 bases and J by 2 bases, and 21 bases separated the two germline ends. The CDR3 totals 17 residues. CDR3 nucleotides: TGTGCCAGCAGCTCTCCCCTTCGCGGGACCCTCACAGATACGCAGTATTTT. It encodes CASSSPLRGTLTDTQYF.

This clonotype turned up a few times. The V and J genes are TRBV28 and TRBJ2-3, with 7 bases matching TRBD2. V lost 0 bases to trimming and J lost 2 bases; unmatched junction nucleotides: 8. From germline, CDR1 is MDHEN and CDR2 SYDVKM. This CDR3 is built from 17 residues. This CDR3 is CASSLWGGGLITDTQYF. CDR3 coding DNA: TGTGCCAGCAGTTTATGGGGGGGGGGACTGATCACAGATACGCAGTATTTT.

This clonotype was counted ten times or more. V gene TRBV5-1 combines with J gene TRBJ2-1; D may be TRBD1 or TRBD2 (6 bases each). Looked up from germline, CDR1 is SGHRS and CDR2 is YFSETQ. The CDR3 runs 12 residues. Trimming cost V 4 bases and J 12 bases, with 14 bases left between them. The CDR3 sequence is CASSGDSQGQFF. The CDR3, as DNA: TGCGCCAGCAGCGGGGACTCACAGGGGCAGTTCTTC.

The genes are TRBV27 and TRBJ2-1; 7 nucleotides align to TRBD2. This CDR3 contains 13 residues. Germline V gene lookup returns CDR1 MNHEY and CDR2 SMNVEV (reference sequence). V lost 6 bases to trimming and J lost 12 bases; unmatched junction nucleotides: 11. The CDR3 is CASSIGGGFLQFF. The CDR3 region has the DNA TGTGCCAGCAGCATTGGGGGGGGGTTTCTGCAGTTCTTC.

This clonotype was observed a few times. The chain combines TRBV6-1 with TRBJ1-1, with D possibly being TRBD1 (6 bases). Germline CDR1 reads MNHNS; CDR2 reads SASEGT. The CDR3 extends over 14 amino acids. The V gene lost 0 bases and the J gene lost 11 bases, with 16 bases spanning the gap. CDR3 amino acids: CASSEAGTQRAAFF. As DNA, the CDR3 is TGTGCCAGCAGTGAAGCGGGGACACAGAGGGCTGCTTTCTTT.

The table lists this clonotype with a few counts. A much bigger clone sits one base away, suggesting this may be a read error. The J gene is TRBJ1-5, the V gene TRBV9; D is ambiguous. The V gene lost 0 bases and the J gene lost 0 bases, with 7 bases spanning the gap. Germline CDR1 and CDR2: SGDLS and YYNGEE. The CDR3 sequence is 15 residues long. The CDR3 DNA follows: TGTGCCAGCAGCGTAGGAGGGAATAGCAATCAGCCCCAGCATTTT. It yields the protein CASSVGGNSNQPQHF.